Below, 32 T cell receptor beta chains from the same sample are listed, as sequenced in a study of blood T cell repertoires in COVID-19. Generated by immunoSEQ multiplex PCR, the TCRdb table keeps only in-frame clones and is missing some. The sample lists 90,000 to 150,000 clones, around 80% occurring once. Sequenced sample: peripheral blood. These receptors originate from a woman of 80 years or more with acute or convalescent COVID-19.

The chain is built from TRBV6-5 and TRBJ2-1, with no clear D. Trimming shortened V by 4 bases and J by 6 bases, and 4 bases separated the two germline ends. Per the germline V gene, CDR1 is MNHEY and CDR2 is SVGAGI. This CDR3 is 11 amino acids long. CDR3 sequence (DNA): TGTGCCAGCAGTTTTCTCAATGAGCAGTTCTTC. It yields the protein CASSFLNEQFF.

The chain has TRBV19 and TRBJ1-2; 7 nucleotides match TRBD1. Germline V lookup: CDR1 LNHDA, CDR2 SQIVND (reference sequence). This CDR3 region has 14 residues. Germline trimming cut 4 bases from V and 5 bases from J; bases unmatched to any gene: 7. CDR3 coding DNA: TGTGCCAGTAGTACTAGAAGACAGGGTTATGGCTACACCTTC. Amino acids: CASSTRRQGYGYTF.

This chain connects TRBV7-2 to TRBJ2-1; TRBD2 agrees at 10 bases. Germline-derived CDR1 and CDR2 are SGHTA and FQGNSA. Trimming cost V 1 base and J 5 bases; bases outside gene matches: 8. This CDR3 region has 17 residues. CDR3 amino acids: CASSLGPPLAGNNEQFF. CDR3 nucleotides: TGTGCCAGCAGCTTAGGGCCGCCACTAGCGGGAAACAATGAGCAGTTCTTC.

This chain links TRBV18 with TRBJ1-1; no reliable D call. The germline V gene has CDR1 KGHSH and CDR2 LQKENI. The CDR3 contains 15 residues. The ends were cut back, 3 bases at V and 4 bases at J, with 15 bases in the middle. The CDR3 region is CASSPREGVGTEAFF. The DNA for the CDR3 is TGTGCCAGCTCACCCCGGGAGGGAGTAGGCACTGAAGCTTTCTTT.

The genes are TRBV19 and TRBJ1-1, with unresolved D. Germline V lookup: CDR1 LNHDA, CDR2 SQIVND (reference sequence). V was trimmed by 5 bases and J by 1 base, leaving 8 bases between them. The CDR3 sequence is 13 residues long. The CDR3 loop is CASSYTANTEAFF. The CDR3 nucleotides are TGTGCCAGTAGTTACACCGCGAACACTGAAGCTTTCTTT.

In its sample, this clone was seen a few times. This rearrangement joins TRBV14 to TRBJ2-2; 10 bases agree with TRBD1. This CDR3 has 17 residues. V lost 2 bases, J lost 5 bases, and 8 bases stayed unmatched. CDR1 and CDR2 from the germline V gene are SGHDN and FVKESK. CDR3 protein: CASSQLKGTGVTGELFF. The CDR3 DNA reads TGTGCCAGCAGCCAACTCAAAGGGACAGGGGTAACCGGGGAGCTGTTTTTT.

V and J are TRBV6-6 and TRBJ2-5; possible D gene TRBD1, 6 bases. This CDR3 is built from 16 residues. V lost 2 bases and J 3 bases, leaving 16 bases between the germline ends. Germline-derived CDR1 and CDR2 are MNHNY and SVGAGI (reference sequence). In DNA form, the CDR3 reads TGTGCCAGCAGTTACCCCAGTCAGGGGCGAGAAGAGACCCAGTACTTC. This codes for CASSYPSQGREETQYF.

CDR3: CASSQDRNYGYTF. CDR3 sequence (DNA): TGTGCCAGCAGCCAGGACAGGAACTATGGCTACACCTTC. The rearrangement links TRBV7-2 to TRBJ1-2; 7 nucleotides align to TRBD1. The germline V gene encodes CDR1 SGHTA and CDR2 FQGNSA. This CDR3 has 13 residues. Trimming took 5 bases from V and 2 from J; bases not matched to a gene: 2.

The V call is TRBV7-6, the J call TRBJ2-7; the D is unclear. Germline V gene lookup returns CDR1 SGHVS and CDR2 FNYEAQ. V gave up 2 bases and J gave up 0 bases, with 5 bases separating them. The CDR3 is 13 amino acids. CDR3 region: CASSLLNSYEQYF. CDR3 coding DNA: TGTGCCAGCAGCTTATTAAACTCCTACGAGCAGTACTTC.

This clone appeared a few times. V is TRBV9 and J is TRBJ2-7, with TRBD1 as a possible D gene (6 bases). The CDR3 covers 15 residues. V was trimmed by 0 bases and J by 3 bases, leaving 13 bases between them. The germline CDR1 and CDR2 sequences are SGDLS and YYNGEE. The CDR3 loop is CASSVGSGALYEQYF. The CDR3 nucleotides are TGTGCCAGCAGCGTAGGATCAGGGGCTCTCTACGAGCAGTACTTC. Full variable domain (outside the CDR3, taken from reference TRBV9 and TRBJ2-7): DSGVTQTPKHLITATGQRVTLRCSPRSGDLSVYWYQQSLDQGLQFLIQYYNGEERAKGNILERFSAQQFPDLHSELNLSSLELGDSALYFCASSVGSGALYEQYFGPGTRLTVT.

The table lists this clone with a few counts. The rearrangement joins TRBV6-5 to TRBJ1-1; 7 bases agree with TRBD1. This CDR3 region has 14 residues. Germline V gene sequence: CDR1 MNHEY, CDR2 SVGAGI. With 5 bases clipped from V and 10 bases from J, the junction kept 13 bases outside the gene matches. The CDR3 bases are TGTGCCAGCAGTCAGGGACAGAACCGAAACCCAGCTTTCTTT. It codes for CASSQGQNRNPAFF.

The V and J genes are TRBV2 and TRBJ1-5; the D is unclear. The CDR3 is 13 amino acids. V lost 4 bases to trimming and J lost 4 bases, with 8 bases between them. Germline V gene data show CDR1 as SNHLY and CDR2 as FYNNEI. The CDR3 loop is CASSVAENQPQHF. The CDR3 DNA is TGTGCCAGCAGTGTAGCAGAGAATCAGCCCCAGCATTTT.

The chain carries TRBV4-1 and TRBJ1-5; 7 bases are shared with TRBD1. The CDR3 loop spans 16 amino acids. J gave up 11 bases and V 3 bases, and 16 bases lay outside the gene matches. Germline V gives CDR1 MGHRA, CDR2 YSYEKL. CDR3 protein: CASSQSGTAGIWAQHF. The CDR3 nucleotides read TGCGCCAGCAGCCAGTCCGGGACAGCTGGAATTTGGGCCCAGCATTTT.

CDR3 sequence reads: CASSFSGRQPQHF. Here the CDR3 DNA reads TGTGCCAGCAGTTTTAGTGGCAGGCAGCCCCAGCATTTT. J is TRBJ1-5 and V is TRBV12-3 or TRBV12-4; no reliable D call. V gave up 3 bases and J gave up 7 bases, with 10 bases separating them. The CDR3 is 13 amino acids.

The J gene is TRBJ2-7, the V gene TRBV5-1, with TRBD1 matching over 7 bases. Losses at the gene ends were 4 bases for V and 6 bases for J; bases not matched to a gene: 10. The CDR3 consists of 14 residues. Germline V gene lookup returns CDR1 SGHRS and CDR2 YFSETQ. The CDR3 spells CASSLGQVYGEQYF. Here the CDR3 DNA reads TGCGCCAGCAGCCTTGGACAGGTATATGGCGAGCAGTACTTC.

V is TRBV19 and J is TRBJ1-1; D is unresolved. The V gene's germline CDR1 is LNHDA and CDR2 SQIVND (reference sequence). The CDR3 loop spans 14 amino acids. V lost 1 base and J lost 4, with 10 bases in between. CDR3 in amino acids: CASSIGARSTEAFF. For the CDR3, the DNA is TGTGCCAGTAGTATAGGAGCCCGTAGCACTGAAGCTTTCTTT. Full variable domain (missing parts from reference TRBV19 and TRBJ1-1): DGGITQSPKYLFRKEGQNVTLSCEQNLNHDAMYWYRQDPGQGLRLIYYSQIVNDFQKGDIAEGYSVSREKKESFPLTVTSAQKNPTAFYLCASSIGARSTEAFFGQGTRLTVV.

The chain couples TRBV11-2 to TRBJ1-2; the D is unclear. The V and J ends lost 0 bases and 6 bases respectively, with 11 bases between them. The CDR3 is made up of 14 amino acids. Germline assignment: CDR1 SGHAT and CDR2 FQNNGV. CDR3 DNA: TGTGCCAGCAGCTTAGATAGGGTGGGAGATGGCTACACCTTC. Residues: CASSLDRVGDGYTF.

The chain couples TRBV3-1 (or the pseudogene TRBV3-2) to TRBJ2-1; D might be TRBD2 (7 bases). Trimming took 7 bases from V and 7 from J, leaving 17 bases between them. The CDR3 is 14 amino acids. Germline V gene data show CDR1 as LGHDT and CDR2 as YNNKEL (reference sequence). The CDR3 DNA is TGTGCCAGCACTCGAAGCCGGGGGGCGAATGAGCAGTTCTTC. Translating gives CASTRSRGANEQFF.

This clone was observed a few times. V gene TRBV7-9 combines with J gene TRBJ2-1, with D maybe TRBD1 (6 bases). There are 13 residues in the CDR3. The ends were cut back, 5 bases at V and 9 bases at J, with 14 bases in the middle. CDR1 SEHNR and CDR2 FQNEAQ come from the germline V gene (reference sequence). As DNA, the CDR3 is TGTGCCAGCAGCCAGCTACAGGGTGGTGAGCAGTTCTTC. It specifies CASSQLQGGEQFF.

Comment on this clone: One end of the junction varies from germline; a read error may be responsible. The genes are TRBV7-7 and TRBJ2-2; D possibly corresponds to TRBD2 (7 bases). Germline V gene data show CDR1 as SSHAT and CDR2 as FNYEAQ (reference sequence). The CDR3 contains 15 residues. The CDR3 nucleotides are TGTGCTAGCAGCTTAGCCGGGGGGCCGGCCGGGGAGCTGTTTTTT. It codes for CASSLAGGPAGELFF.

The chain has TRBV12-5 and TRBJ1-2; D gene uncertain. Per the germline V gene, CDR1 is LGHNT and CDR2 is FRNRAP. The CDR3 runs 15 residues. Trimming removed 1 base from V and 8 bases from J, with 17 bases in between. The CDR3: CASGLDSPQYRGYTF. The DNA of the CDR3 is TGTGCTAGTGGTTTGGACAGTCCCCAATATAGGGGCTACACCTTC.

J is TRBJ1-1 and V is TRBV18; tentative D call: TRBD1 (5 bases). CDR3 length: 15 residues. The V gene's germline CDR1 is KGHSH and CDR2 LQKENI. V dropped 2 bases and J dropped 3 bases, with 13 bases sitting between them. Here the CDR3 DNA reads TGTGCCAGCTCACCAGTTATCACAGGTTACACTGAAGCTTTCTTT. The encoded protein is CASSPVITGYTEAFF.

This chain joins TRBV19 and TRBJ1-1; D unresolved. The CDR3 loop spans 16 amino acids. The germline CDR1 and CDR2 sequences are LNHDA and SQIVND (reference sequence). V gave up 2 bases and J gave up 0 bases, with 13 bases separating them. The CDR3, as DNA: TGTGCCAGTAGTATAAGTGGGCATCGGATGAACACTGAAGCTTTCTTT. This gives the protein CASSISGHRMNTEAFF.

The rearrangement uses TRBV7-3 and TRBJ1-1; a weak D match, TRBD1 (5 bases). Trimming shortened V by 5 bases and J by 1 base, and 8 bases separated the two germline ends. Germline V lookup: CDR1 SGHTA, CDR2 FQGTGA. The CDR3 is made up of 13 amino acids. The CDR3 nucleotides are TGTGCCAGCAGCCCCGGACAGAACACTGAAGCTTTCTTT. Translation: CASSPGQNTEAFF. The whole variable domain, filled in from reference TRBV7-3 and TRBJ1-1, reads GAGVSQTPSNKVTEKGKYVELRCDPISGHTALYWYRQSLGQGPEFLIYFQGTGAADDSGLPNDRFFAVRPEGSVSTLKIQRTERGDSAVYLCASSPGQNTEAFFGQGTRLTVV.

The V call is TRBV4-3, the J call TRBJ2-7; 8 bases align to TRBD2. Trimming removed 0 bases from V and 2 bases from J; junction bases left unmatched: 12. Germline CDR1 and CDR2: LGHNA and YSLEER. This CDR3 spans 18 amino acids. The CDR3 DNA reads TGCGCCAGCAGCCAAGATCTGGCTAGCGGGTCCCTCACCTACGAGCAGTACTTC. Translating gives CASSQDLASGSLTYEQYF.

The chain joins TRBV27 to TRBJ1-1, with 8 bases matching TRBD1. V shed 5 bases and J 3 bases; nucleotides not matched to a gene: 8. Germline CDR1 MNHEY, CDR2 SMNVEV (reference sequence). CDR3 size: 15 residues. The CDR3 DNA is TGTGCCAGCAGTCCCCTGGCAGGGGGCTACACTGAAGCTTTCTTT. It encodes CASSPLAGGYTEAFF.

The V call is TRBV19, the J call TRBJ2-7; TRBD1 is a possible D gene (6 bases). Trimming took off 4 bases at V and 0 bases at J, with 22 bases between the two ends. This CDR3 is built from 18 residues. Germline V gene sequence: CDR1 LNHDA, CDR2 SQIVND (reference sequence). CDR3 in DNA: TGTGCCAGTAGTAGATCACAAACCGGGACACCGAGCTCCTACGAGCAGTACTTC. Its protein product is CASSRSQTGTPSSYEQYF. Supplemented by reference TRBV19 and TRBJ2-7, the full variable domain reads DGGITQSPKYLFRKEGQNVTLSCEQNLNHDAMYWYRQDPGQGLRLIYYSQIVNDFQKGDIAEGYSVSREKKESFPLTVTSAQKNPTAFYLCASSRSQTGTPSSYEQYFGPGTRLTVT.

This sequence joins TRBV30 and TRBJ1-6, with D maybe TRBD1 (5 bases). CDR1 GTSNPN and CDR2 SVGIG come from the germline V gene (reference sequence). Trimming took 2 bases from V and 7 from J, leaving 12 bases between them. The CDR3 runs to 14 residues. The CDR3 is CAWSKGQQNSPLHF. The CDR3 DNA is TGTGCCTGGAGTAAGGGGCAGCAAAATTCACCCCTCCACTTT.

The chain employs TRBV6-4 and TRBJ1-6; D not certain. CDR1 and CDR2 (germline): MRHNA, SNTAGT. This CDR3 region has 16 residues. V was trimmed by 4 bases and J by 3 bases, leaving 13 bases between them. CDR3 DNA: TGTGCCAGCAGTGCCTCGAGAGGGATCTATAATTCACCCCTCCACTTT. This translates into CASSASRGIYNSPLHF.

The chain employs TRBV12-3 or TRBV12-4 and TRBJ1-1; D not certain. V was clipped by 5 bases and J by 4 bases, with 11 bases between them. This CDR3 region has 13 residues. Written as DNA, the CDR3 is TGTGCCAGCAGTGGAGGGCAGGTCACTGAAGCTTTCTTT. Its protein product is CASSGGQVTEAFF.

The DNA of the CDR3 is TGCAGTGCTAGACCCCCAGAAAAACTGTTTTTT. The encoded protein is CSARPPEKLFF. The chain employs TRBV20-1 and TRBJ1-4; D is unclear. This CDR3 region has 11 residues. Trimming pared 2 bases from V and 8 bases from J, leaving 6 bases between. The germline V gene encodes CDR1 DFQATT and CDR2 SNEGSKA (reference sequence).

To note about this clone: Relative to the germline gene, one junction end is altered; a read error may explain this. The chain combines TRBV2 with TRBJ1-2; D is possibly TRBD1 (5 bases). Germline values: CDR1 SNHLY, CDR2 FYNNEI. The CDR3 covers 12 residues. In nucleotides, the CDR3 is TGTGCCAGCAGGGGACTGAACTACGGCTACACCTTC. Translated, it gives CASRGLNYGYTF.